This T cell receptor beta chain appears in the sequencing data of a study of shared T cell receptors in the human thymus. This CDR3 is built from 19 residues. Germline values: CDR1 MNHNS, CDR2 SASEGT. V dropped 0 bases and J dropped 0 bases, with 18 bases sitting between them. Repertoires were generated with immunoSEQ multiplex PCR, while TCRdb's copy carries only in-frame clones and drops some. The top ten clones hold 0.01% of a sample with fewer than 700,000 clones, around nine tenths of them seen once. These data also featured in a second study, about human thymus T cells. That study reports: From resections taken during corrective heart surgery, the thymus tissue was obtained. V and J gene usage appeared biased in thymic and blood repertoires. Unrelated individuals were reported by related research to share highly overlapping thymic repertoires.

Material: thymocytes. The TCR sequence derives from a boy under two years old with a congenital heart defect. The chain is built from TRBV6-1 and TRBJ2-1; no clear D. CDR3 protein: CASSEAPHHPRPSYNEQFF. DNA of the CDR3: TGTGCCAGCAGTGAAGCGCCCCACCACCCTAGACCCTCCTACAATGAGCAGTTCTTC.